The 18 T cell receptor beta chains reported below all come from one sample, sequenced in a study of blood T cell repertoires in COVID-19. Generated by immunoSEQ multiplex PCR, the TCRdb table keeps only in-frame clones and is missing some. The sample holds tens of thousands of clones, about 80% seen once. Sequenced sample: peripheral blood. These receptors all stem from a human donor in a cohort sampled during active COVID-19.

This chain links TRBV19 with TRBJ1-1; D ambiguous. Trimming cost V 5 bases and J 2 bases, with 9 bases left between them. The germline V gene encodes CDR1 LNHDA and CDR2 SQIVND (reference sequence). The CDR3 is made up of 13 amino acids. CDR3 sequence reads: CASSYQLNTEAFF. The CDR3 nucleotides are TGTGCCAGTAGTTATCAACTTAACACTGAAGCTTTCTTT.

V gene TRBV10-3 combines with J gene TRBJ2-7, with 9 bases fitting TRBD2. After removal of 4 bases from V and 0 bases from J, the junction contained 16 bases not matched to a gene. The CDR3 runs 19 residues. From germline, CDR1 is ENHRY and CDR2 SYGVKD. The CDR3 loop reads CAISGSPERGARFSYEQYF. DNA of the CDR3: TGTGCCATCAGTGGATCTCCCGAGCGGGGGGCCCGATTCTCCTACGAGCAGTACTTC.

This clone showed up just once. The J gene is TRBJ2-1, the V gene TRBV4-1; 9 bases match TRBD2. J lost 4 bases, V lost 1 base, and 11 bases had no gene match. Germline loops: CDR1 MGHRA, CDR2 YSYEKL. The CDR3 is 18 amino acids. Here the CDR3 DNA reads TGCGCCAGCAGCCAAGGGGGTCTAGCGGGGCGGCGGTACAATGAGCAGTTCTTC. It encodes CASSQGGLAGRRYNEQFF.

The chain carries TRBV7-8 and TRBJ2-7; 7 nucleotides match TRBD1. This CDR3 contains 16 residues. Trimming cost V 5 bases and J 0 bases; bases outside gene matches: 10. CDR1 and CDR2 (germline): SGHVS, FQNEAQ. CDR3 in DNA: TGTGCCAGCAGCATTCAATCGGGACAGTTCTCCTACGAGCAGTACTTC. Its translation is CASSIQSGQFSYEQYF.

The CDR3 region is CAWGGQLNSPLHF. The CDR3 DNA follows: TGTGCCTGGGGTGGACAGCTTAATTCACCCCTCCACTTT. V gene TRBV30 combines with J gene TRBJ1-6; D might be TRBD1 (6 bases). Germline assignment: CDR1 GTSNPN and CDR2 SVGIG (reference sequence). V lost 5 bases and J lost 6, with 11 bases in between. This CDR3 comprises 13 residues.

DNA of the CDR3: TGTGCCAGCAGCTTGGCTGGGCACACTGAAGCTTTCTTT. Its translation: CASSLAGHTEAFF. The rearrangement uses TRBV5-4 and TRBJ1-1; no reliable D call. Germline V gene lookup returns CDR1 SGHNT and CDR2 YYREEE (reference sequence). The CDR3 loop spans 13 amino acids. The V and J ends lost 0 bases and 3 bases respectively, with 6 bases between them.

V is TRBV7-8 and J is TRBJ2-1; D may be TRBD1 (5 bases). CDR3 length: 13 amino acids. Germline assignment: CDR1 SGHVS and CDR2 FQNEAQ. V dropped 5 bases and J dropped 4 bases, with 9 bases sitting between them. The CDR3 protein is CASSIQGYNEQFF. The CDR3 region has the DNA TGTGCCAGCAGCATTCAGGGATACAATGAGCAGTTCTTC.

V usage is TRBV6-5 and J usage is TRBJ2-7; no clear D gene. CDR1 and CDR2 (germline): MNHEY, SVGAGI. Trimming removed 5 bases at V and 3 bases at J, with 17 bases between. The CDR3 is made up of 15 amino acids. The CDR3 spells CASSLRALGGYEQYF. The CDR3 DNA reads as TGTGCCAGCAGTCTCAGAGCGCTTGGCGGCTACGAGCAGTACTTC.

The chain combines TRBV5-1 with TRBJ2-1, with 9 bases identical to TRBD2. The length of the CDR3 is 16 residues. In germline, CDR1 is SGHRS, CDR2 YFSETQ. V lost 0 bases and J lost 9; bases outside the gene matches: 10. CDR3 region: CASSLGRGGALGEQFF. The CDR3, as DNA: TGCGCCAGCAGCTTGGGGCGCGGGGGGGCCCTCGGTGAGCAGTTCTTC.

The chain combines TRBV2 with TRBJ2-7; D is perhaps TRBD1 (6 bases). Germline V gene sequence: CDR1 SNHLY, CDR2 FYNNEI. The V end lost 6 bases, the J end lost 3 bases, and 15 bases lay between the germline ends. This CDR3 is built from 14 residues. DNA for the CDR3: TGTGCCAGCAGGGGAACAGGGAAGGGCTACGAGCAGTACTTC. It yields the protein CASRGTGKGYEQYF.

J is TRBJ1-2 and V is TRBV29-1, with TRBD1 matching 10 bases. Germline CDR1 is SQVTM and CDR2 is ANQGSEA. The CDR3 spans 14 residues. V was clipped by 2 bases and J by 4 bases; unmatched bases: 4. The CDR3 loop reads CSVESGDRGYGYTF. In DNA form, the CDR3 reads TGCAGCGTTGAATCCGGGGACAGGGGCTATGGCTACACCTTC.

V and J are TRBV4-1 and TRBJ2-7; TRBD1 agrees at 7 bases. CDR3 length equals 14 residues. Germline lookup yields CDR1 MGHRA and CDR2 YSYEKL. The V and J ends lost 2 bases and 1 base, in that order; junction bases with no gene match: 2. The CDR3 DNA sequence: TGCGCCAGCAGCCAACCGGGACAGTCCTACGAGCAGTACTTC. Translating gives CASSQPGQSYEQYF.

V is TRBV10-3 and J is TRBJ1-1; D is unresolved. Germline-derived CDR1 and CDR2 are ENHRY and SYGVKD. This CDR3 has 13 amino acids. The V and J ends lost 4 bases and 1 base respectively, with 7 bases between them. Here the CDR3 DNA reads TGTGCCATCAGTGTGGCAGAGAACACTGAAGCTTTCTTT. Translating gives CAISVAENTEAFF.

V and J are TRBV5-1 and TRBJ2-1; D not certain. CDR3 length equals 14 residues. Germline V gene sequence: CDR1 SGHRS, CDR2 YFSETQ. The V and J ends lost 0 bases and 5 bases respectively, with 9 bases between them. Here the CDR3 reads CASSLAELNNEQFF. CDR3 nucleotide sequence: TGCGCCAGCAGCTTGGCCGAACTCAACAATGAGCAGTTCTTC.

This clone appeared once. The chain recombines TRBV6-5 with TRBJ2-3, with 7 nucleotides matching TRBD1. Trimming cost V 5 bases and J 4 bases; bases outside gene matches: 6. Per germline, CDR1 MNHEY and CDR2 SVGAGI. The CDR3 is 14 residues long. The CDR3 DNA follows: TGTGCCAGCAGTAGGGGACAGTCACCAGATACGCAGTATTTT. Encoded protein: CASSRGQSPDTQYF.

This chain joins TRBV21-1 and TRBJ2-4; the table's D call, TRBD2, has no DNA check behind it. TRBV21-1 is a pseudogene segment. This CDR3 has 13 amino acids. The CDR3 is CASSKGEVNIQYF. The CDR3 DNA is TGTGCCAGCAGCAAAGGGGAGGTAAACATTCAGTACTTC.

This sequence joins TRBV5-1 and TRBJ1-5, with D possibly matching TRBD1 (5 bases). V lost 4 bases to trimming and J lost 2 bases, with 13 bases between them. CDR1 SGHRS and CDR2 YFSETQ come from the germline V gene. CDR3 size: 15 residues. This CDR3 is CASSRAGGGNQPQHF. CDR3 in DNA: TGCGCCAGCAGCCGCGCGGGGGGGGGCAATCAGCCCCAGCATTTT.

J is TRBJ2-2 and V is TRBV2; unclear D gene. Germline V lookup: CDR1 SNHLY, CDR2 FYNNEI. This CDR3 is built from 17 residues. Trimming shortened V by 1 base and J by 1 base, and 13 bases separated the two germline ends. CDR3 region: CASSEGPIYLNTGELFF. In DNA form, the CDR3 reads TGTGCCAGCAGTGAAGGTCCGATCTACCTGAACACCGGGGAGCTGTTTTTT.